Each of the 13 T cell receptor beta chains below was sequenced from the same sample in a study of STAT5B mutations in CD4+ large granular lymphocyte leukemia. Here immunoSEQ multiplex PCR was the method, and the copy in TCRdb shows in-frame clones only, minus some. Among about 3,700 clones listed, approximately 83% were seen once. Sequencing was performed on CD4+ T cells from blood buffy coats. The receptors come from a human donor in good health.

CDR3 loop: CSVPGQFNTEAFF. As DNA, the CDR3 is TGCAGCGTCCCGGGACAGTTCAACACTGAAGCTTTCTTT. The chain combines TRBV29-1 with TRBJ1-1, with 7 bases identical to TRBD1. V shed 6 bases, J shed 2 bases, and the junction held 6 bases outside the gene matches. The CDR3 has 13 residues. Germline V CDR1 and CDR2: SQVTM, ANQGSEA.

This sequence joins TRBV7-2 and TRBJ2-7; possibly TRBD2 for D (6 bases). V dropped 5 bases and J dropped 5 bases, with 16 bases sitting between them. Germline V CDR1 and CDR2: SGHTA, FQGNSA. The CDR3 loop spans 14 amino acids. The CDR3 sequence is CASSPAGLGDEQYF. CDR3 nucleotide sequence: TGTGCCAGCAGCCCGGCGGGACTCGGGGACGAGCAGTACTTC.

The chain uses TRBV7-9 and TRBJ2-3, with unresolved D. CDR3 length equals 13 residues. Germline CDR1 is SEHNR and CDR2 is FQNEAQ (reference sequence). Trimming took 5 bases from V and 1 from J, leaving 7 bases between them. The CDR3 region is CASSGTGTDTQYF. CDR3 nucleotides: TGTGCCAGCAGCGGAACAGGCACAGATACGCAGTATTTT.

The CDR3 region is CASGTYGYTF. The CDR3 nucleotides are TGTGCCAGTGGGACTTATGGCTACACCTTC. The V call is TRBV19, the J call TRBJ1-2, with a tentative D call TRBD1 (5 bases). In germline, CDR1 is LNHDA, CDR2 SQIVND (reference sequence). V shed 8 bases and J shed 5 bases, with 6 bases lying between them. This CDR3 has 10 residues. The full variable domain, completed using reference TRBV19 and TRBJ1-2, is DGGITQSPKYLFRKEGQNVTLSCEQNLNHDAMYWYRQDPGQGLRLIYYSQIVNDFQKGDIAEGYSVSREKKESFPLTVTSAQKNPTAFYLCASGTYGYTFGSGTRLTVV.

The chain is built from TRBV5-1 and TRBJ1-1; 11 nucleotides match TRBD1. CDR3 length: 15 amino acids. Germline CDR1 reads SGHRS; CDR2 reads YFSETQ. Unmatched junction bases numbered 5, after V lost 4 bases and J lost 3 bases. The CDR3 nucleotides are TGCGCCAGCAGCCCCGGGGACAGGGGGTACACTGAAGCTTTCTTT. Protein: CASSPGDRGYTEAFF.

V and J are TRBV4-3 and TRBJ1-1; D remains ambiguous. This CDR3 has 16 amino acids. The germline CDR1 and CDR2 sequences are LGHNA and YSLEER. With 4 bases removed from V and 4 bases from J, the gap between germline ends came to 19 bases. For the CDR3, the DNA is TGCGCCAGCAGCCCGGCGTTGGATCAGTTGCTCACTGAAGCTTTCTTT. Protein: CASSPALDQLLTEAFF.

The chain is built from TRBV4-1 and TRBJ1-6, with 7 bases matching TRBD1. The CDR3 has 17 amino acids. Losses at the gene ends were 0 bases for V and 5 bases for J; bases not matched to a gene: 7. CDR1 is MGHRA and CDR2 is YSYEKL in the germline V gene. In DNA, the CDR3 is TGCGCCAGCAGCCAAGATGAGGGAGGGGGCGATAATTCACCCCTCCACTTT. Encoded protein: CASSQDEGGGDNSPLHF.

CDR3 protein: CASSQLGLTNTEAFF. The CDR3 coding sequence is TGCGCCAGCAGCCAACTGGGACTGACAAACACTGAAGCTTTCTTT. The chain carries TRBV4-1 and TRBJ1-1, with a weak D call TRBD1 (5 bases). CDR3 length equals 15 residues. V lost 2 bases, J lost 2 bases, and 12 bases lay in between. Germline assignment: CDR1 MGHRA and CDR2 YSYEKL.

The chain's CDR3 is CASSFIASGSYEQYF. The CDR3 region has the DNA TGTGCCAGCAGTTTTATAGCTAGCGGGAGTTACGAGCAGTACTTC. V gene TRBV27 combines with J gene TRBJ2-7; 10 nucleotides agree with TRBD2. The germline V gene encodes CDR1 MNHEY and CDR2 SMNVEV (reference sequence). J was trimmed by 4 bases and V by 3 bases; bases with no gene match: 6. The CDR3 extends over 15 amino acids.

The chain recombines TRBV4-3 with TRBJ1-2; 8 nucleotides agree with TRBD1. CDR1 is LGHNA and CDR2 is YSLEER in the germline V gene. With 0 bases clipped from V and 6 bases from J, the junction kept 6 bases outside the gene matches. The CDR3 is 15 amino acids. The CDR3 region is CASSQDPGQGNGYTF. The DNA for the CDR3 is TGCGCCAGCAGCCAAGATCCCGGACAGGGTAATGGCTACACCTTC.

The rearrangement links TRBV28 to TRBJ1-1, with D possibly being TRBD1 (5 bases). Germline CDR1 and CDR2: MDHEN and SYDVKM. This CDR3 contains 14 residues. V dropped 3 bases and J dropped 4 bases, with 12 bases sitting between them. Here the CDR3 DNA reads TGTGCCAGCAGTTTGGGGCACCAGGGCACTGAAGCTTTCTTT. Its translation: CASSLGHQGTEAFF. Full variable domain (remainder filled in from reference TRBV28 and TRBJ1-1): DVKVTQSSRYLVKRTGEKVFLECVQDMDHENMFWYRQDPGLGLRLIYFSYDVKMKEKGDIPEGYSVSREKKERFSLILESASTNQTSMYLCASSLGHQGTEAFFGQGTRLTVV.

This clone was detected only a few times. The chain recombines TRBV4-2 with TRBJ1-1, with D unresolved. The CDR3 runs to 13 residues. V was trimmed by 4 bases and J by 6 bases, leaving 12 bases between them. Germline V CDR1 and CDR2: LGHNA, YNFKEQ. CDR3 in amino acids: CASSRQDNPEAFF. The CDR3 DNA sequence: TGTGCCAGCAGCCGCCAAGACAACCCTGAAGCTTTCTTT.

The rearrangement joins TRBV19 to TRBJ2-1; D gene unclear. CDR3 size: 12 residues. The germline CDR1 and CDR2 sequences are LNHDA and SQIVND (reference sequence). V dropped 5 bases and J dropped 7 bases, with 9 bases sitting between them. The CDR3 DNA reads as TGTGCCAGTAGTGTTTTTGTAAATGAGCAGTTCTTC. Translation gives CASSVFVNEQFF.